This T cell receptor (beta chain) is from a study of CD4 T cells in relation to SARS-CoV-2 and coronaviruses. In the study overall: ViraFEST: approximately 10-day antigen culture of PBMCs, then TCR beta CDR3 sequencing.

Unexposed donor CD4+ T cells date from 2011-2018, before the COVID-19 pandemic. Isolation of CD4+ T cells took place after approximately 11 days in culture. Half the medium was replaced with IL-2 medium on days 3 and 7. V lost 6 bases, J lost 5 bases, and 11 bases lay in between. CDR1 and CDR2 from the germline V gene are LNHDA and SQIVND (reference sequence). This CDR3 is 13 amino acids long. Clones were read by immunoSEQ multiplex PCR, and TCRdb kept only the in-frame ones, dropping some. Here the sample spans roughly 16,000 clones, approximately 80% being singletons. This clone has just one count. What it binds is unknown.

Sample: CD4+ T cells from PBMCs, cultured in vitro. This chain uses TRBV19 with TRBJ2-1; tentative D call: TRBD2 (5 bases). The TCR was taken from a human donor in good health. The chain's CDR3 is CASRKRENNEQFF. CDR3 nucleotides: TGTGCCAGTAGGAAAAGGGAGAACAATGAGCAGTTCTTC.